Presented here are 3 T cell receptor beta chains from one specimen sequenced in a study of T cells after somatic rescue of genetic block. Sequencing used immunoSEQ multiplex PCR; TCRdb keeps in-frame clones, though not all of them. Of 80,000 to 100,000 clones detected, around 89% appear once; the ten largest clones hold 1.6%. Sequenced material: peripheral blood mononuclear cells (PBMCs). The receptors shown here come from a woman between 18 and 30 years old.

The gene calls are TRBV25-1 and TRBJ1-2, with TRBD1 as a possible D gene (6 bases). CDR3 length: 14 residues. Germline values: CDR1 MGHDK, CDR2 SYGVNS. The V gene lost 2 bases and the J gene lost 6 bases, with 13 bases spanning the gap. The CDR3 DNA reads as TGTGCCAGCAGTGAAACCAACAGGGATCATGGCTACACCTTC. This encodes CASSETNRDHGYTF.

V usage is TRBV9 and J usage is TRBJ2-1, with D maybe TRBD1 (6 bases). V gave up 3 bases and J gave up 9 bases, with 10 bases separating them. Per germline, CDR1 SGDLS and CDR2 YYNGEE. This CDR3 region has 12 residues. The CDR3 sequence: CASSARGAEQFF. The CDR3 bases are TGTGCCAGCAGCGCCAGGGGCGCTGAGCAGTTCTTC.

J is TRBJ2-7 and V is TRBV28; D is uncertain. Germline V gene data show CDR1 as MDHEN and CDR2 as SYDVKM. The CDR3 loop spans 15 amino acids. V lost 4 bases and J lost 2, with 15 bases in between. In DNA form, the CDR3 reads TGTGCCAGCAGTTACTCGGCAAGACGCCCCTACGAGCAGTACTTC. It encodes CASSYSARRPYEQYF.